This is a list of T cell receptor beta chains from one sample in a study of blood T cell repertoires in COVID-19. Clones were sequenced by immunoSEQ multiplex PCR, and TCRdb holds only the in-frame ones, with some missing. The sample has 200,000 to 250,000 clones, about 83% seen once. Sequenced sample: peripheral blood. Receptors originate from a woman in her forties or fifties with acute or convalescent COVID-19. Each CDR3 is given with its conserved first and last residue. The order of the fields is CDR3 length, V gene, D gene, J gene, clone size, CDR3 protein, CDR3 DNA. A D gene is named only where the DNA matches it firmly. The size of a clone is reported for some rows only, either as once, few or many, or as a class for expanded clones.

>14|TRBV29-1|TRBD1|TRBJ2-4|-
CSVAILGTEGIQYF
TGCAGCGTTGCAATTCTAGGGACAGAGGGCATTCAGTACTTC
>17|TRBV5-1|-|TRBJ2-2|-
CASSLEQSKSYTGELFF
TGCGCCAGCAGCTTGGAACAGAGCAAGTCTTACACCGGGGAGCTGTTTTTT
>12|TRBV12-3/TRBV12-4|-|TRBJ2-3|few
CASSFSTDTQYF
TGTGCCAGCAGTTTCTCTACAGATACGCAGTATTTT
>14|TRBV6-5|TRBD1|TRBJ2-7|-
CASSYVGQGIEQYF
TGTGCCAGCAGTTACGTGGGACAGGGTATCGAGCAGTACTTC
>14|TRBV24-1|TRBD2|TRBJ2-7|-
CATSDFAAGEEQYF
TGTGCCACCAGTGATTTCGCAGCGGGGGAAGAGCAGTACTTC
>14|TRBV9|-|TRBJ1-1|-
CASSVVEGYTEAFF
TGTGCCAGCAGCGTAGTGGAGGGATACACTGAAGCTTTCTTT
>16|TRBV7-2|-|TRBJ2-1|-
CASSFPGSGRYNEQFF
TGTGCCAGCAGCTTCCCAGGAAGCGGTCGCTACAATGAGCAGTTCTTC
>12|TRBV30|-|TRBJ2-7|-
CAWSVQGHEQYF
TGTGCCTGGAGTGTACAGGGCCACGAGCAGTACTTC
>13|TRBV7-9|TRBD1|TRBJ1-6|few
CASSPSGTGPLHF
TGTGCCAGCAGCCCATCCGGGACAGGACCCCTCCACTTT
>16|TRBV4-2|TRBD1|TRBJ1-6|-
CASSQVMGTGNSPLHF
TGTGCCAGCAGCCAAGTGATGGGGACAGGGAATTCACCCCTCCACTTT
>16|TRBV5-1|TRBD1|TRBJ2-3|-
CASSFYPGQGTDTQYF
TGCGCCAGCAGCTTTTATCCGGGACAGGGCACAGATACGCAGTATTTT
>12|TRBV12-3/TRBV12-4|-|TRBJ2-3|-
CAGSRGLDTQYF
TGTGCCGGCAGCCGAGGGTTGGATACGCAGTATTTT
>15|TRBV11-1|-|TRBJ1-6|-
CASSFSGQPQSPLHF
TGTGCCAGCAGCTTTTCGGGACAACCTCAATCACCCCTCCACTTT
>15|TRBV6-5|TRBD1|TRBJ1-1|-
CASRLNQQGFTEAFF
TGTGCCAGCAGACTCAATCAACAGGGGTTCACTGAAGCTTTCTTT
>15|TRBV5-8|-|TRBJ2-1|-
CASSLEGNPYNEQFF
TGTGCCAGCAGCTTGGAGGGGAACCCCTACAATGAGCAGTTCTTC
>12|TRBV5-4|-|TRBJ1-1|-
CASSQQGTEAFF
TGTGCCAGCAGCCAACAGGGAACTGAAGCTTTCTTT
>15|TRBV23-1|TRBD2|TRBJ2-4|-
CASSQFAGTRDIQYF
TGCGCCAGCAGTCAATTTGCTGGGACTAGGGACATTCAGTACTTC
>16|TRBV18|-|TRBJ1-4|-
CASSPSTGRTNEKLFF
TGTGCCAGCTCACCCTCAACAGGGCGGACTAATGAAAAACTGTTTTTT
>15|TRBV5-4|-|TRBJ2-7|-
CASSPRASDSYEQYF
TGTGCCAGCAGCCCCAGGGCTAGCGACTCCTACGAGCAGTACTTC
>15|TRBV27|-|TRBJ1-6|-
CASTALPLEGSPLHF
TGTGCCAGCACCGCACTACCCTTGGAGGGTTCACCCCTCCACTTT
>14|TRBV4-3|TRBD2|TRBJ2-7|few
CASSQAVTGGEQYF
TGCGCCAGCAGCCAAGCCGTTACGGGGGGAGAGCAGTACTTC
>15|TRBV7-9|-|TRBJ2-5|-
CASSLQGSRQETQYF
TGTGCCAGCAGCTTACAGGGCTCGCGACAAGAGACCCAGTACTTC